What follows describes a single T cell receptor beta chain. The target of this receptor is not known. The input lacks base qualities; no much larger clone sits a single base away. Because the library targeted alpha chains, this beta chain is an off-target read whose size means little. The data are from a study of spatial heterogeneity in lung cancer (dated by TCRdb to the late 2010s). About the investigation overall: Beta-chain transcripts were consistently detected in greater numbers than alpha-chain transcripts, which likely reflects a higher abundance of beta-chain transcripts. In the raw uncorrected reads, each unique combination of TCR and UMI appeared more than ten times on average. The study quantitatively compared TCR alpha and beta repertoires across multiple tumor regions, matched nontumor lung and blood in non-small cell lung cancer. Nonsynonymous mutation counts, determined by whole-exome sequencing of tumor tissue, were related to features of the TCR repertoire. Both alpha and beta chains were TCR-sequenced in samples taken at surgery, namely 220 tumor regions, around 64 matched nontumor lung samples and approximately 58 PBMC samples. Overall study outcomes, separate from this receptor: Ubiquitous expanded tumor TCRs showed up in blood more often at tumor resection than at routine follow-up. Additional single-cell paired TCR alpha and beta sequencing was considered necessary to confirm, at a functional level, the hypothesis that regional TCRs recognize regional mutations.

Counted from cysteine to phenylalanine, this CDR3 has 14 amino acids. Solely the CDR3 DNA is kept, with 42 bases framed from the first base. The germline V gene gives CDR1 as ENHRY and CDR2 as SYGVKD. Trimming costs V 0 bases and J 6 bases, and their ends lie 9 bases apart. The sample's time point label, decoded: sample taken at primary tumor resection. Whole RNA extracted from tumor and nontumor lung tissue, or from cryopreserved PBMC samples, was used for TCR sequencing without cell sorting. Samples were obtained from approximately 72 patients with early-stage, untreated non-small cell lung cancer from the lung TRACERx cohort. A patient was chosen for TCR sequencing only when enough RNA was available from at least two tumor regions. The library relied on 5' RACE. TCRdb records NextSeq 500 as the sequencer. In the TCR library protocol, a unique molecular identifier was attached to each TCR cDNA molecule so that PCR and sequencing errors could be corrected. In the original analysis: Decombinator tools were used for TCR identification, UMI-based error correction and CDR3 extraction. Expanded TCRs were defined as those above a frequency of 2 per 1,000, corresponding to the top 1% of the tumor frequency distribution. Each repertoire was subsampled 100 times to 5,000 TCRs, after which Renyi diversity was computed with the R vegan package. CDR3 similarity networks were built from amino acid triplet string-kernel similarity, connecting CDR3s with pairwise similarity above 0.82. TCRdb redid the processing of the public reads, applying fastp at Q25 and MiXCR, and retained in-frame beta chains. When rows share a CDR3 protein, they turn into one entry using the most common DNA and genes. These V and J calls originate from TCRdb's pipeline instead of the authors' own analysis. This sample comprises about 13,000 distinct CDR3 sequences, 3% to 5% of them detected only once. The leading ten clones occupy 45% of the sample.

This clonotype originated in a male donor with early-stage non-small cell lung cancer. This specimen was PBMCs, taken at surgery. The receptor chain draws on TRBV10-3 and TRBJ1-5; the D gene identity is not certain. The DNA reads as follows: TGTGCCATCAGTGAGTCTCAGAAATCTCAGCCCCAGCATTTT. This codes for CAISESQKSQPQHF.